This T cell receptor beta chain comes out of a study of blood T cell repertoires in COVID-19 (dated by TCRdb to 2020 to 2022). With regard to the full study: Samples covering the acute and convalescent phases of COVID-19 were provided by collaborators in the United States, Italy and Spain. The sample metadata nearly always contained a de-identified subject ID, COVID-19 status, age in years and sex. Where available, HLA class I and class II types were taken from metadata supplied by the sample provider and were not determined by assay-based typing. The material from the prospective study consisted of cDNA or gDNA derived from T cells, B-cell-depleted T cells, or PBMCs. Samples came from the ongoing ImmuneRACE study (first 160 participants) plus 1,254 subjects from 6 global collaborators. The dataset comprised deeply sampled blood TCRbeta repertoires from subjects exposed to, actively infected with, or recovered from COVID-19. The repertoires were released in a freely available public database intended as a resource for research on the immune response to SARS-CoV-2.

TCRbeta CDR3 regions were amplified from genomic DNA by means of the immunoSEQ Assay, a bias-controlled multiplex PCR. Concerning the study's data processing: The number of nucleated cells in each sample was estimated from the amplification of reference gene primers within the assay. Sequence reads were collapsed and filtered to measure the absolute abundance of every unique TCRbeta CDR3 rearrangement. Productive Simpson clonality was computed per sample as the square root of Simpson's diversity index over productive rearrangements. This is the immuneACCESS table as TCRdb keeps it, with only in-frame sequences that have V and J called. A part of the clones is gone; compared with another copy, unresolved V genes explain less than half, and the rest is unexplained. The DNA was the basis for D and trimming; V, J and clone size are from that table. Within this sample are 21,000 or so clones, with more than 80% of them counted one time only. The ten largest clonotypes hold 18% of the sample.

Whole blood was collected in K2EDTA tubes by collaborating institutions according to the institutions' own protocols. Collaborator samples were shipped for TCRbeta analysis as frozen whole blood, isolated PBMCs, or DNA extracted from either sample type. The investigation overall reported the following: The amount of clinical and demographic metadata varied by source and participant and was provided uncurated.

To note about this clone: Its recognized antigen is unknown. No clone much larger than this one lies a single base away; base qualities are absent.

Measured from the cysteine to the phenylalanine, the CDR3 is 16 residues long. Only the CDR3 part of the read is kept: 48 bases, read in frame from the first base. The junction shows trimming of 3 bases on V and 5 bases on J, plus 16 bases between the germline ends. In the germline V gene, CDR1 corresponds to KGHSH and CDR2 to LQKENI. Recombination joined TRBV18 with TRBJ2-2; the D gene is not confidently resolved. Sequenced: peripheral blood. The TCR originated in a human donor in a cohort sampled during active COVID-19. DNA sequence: TGTGCCAGCTCACCGGGTGTTAGAGGAATTACCGGGGAGCTGTTTTTT. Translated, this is CASSPGVRGITGELFF.